This T cell receptor (beta chain) was obtained from a study of blood T cells in healthy people across ages. Overall study findings and caveats: Estimates of total diversity, which came from one million sequenced T cells, were considered to be underestimates.

The CDR3 spans 17 residues. Germline V gene data show CDR1 as LNHNV and CDR2 as YYDKDF (reference sequence). V was clipped by 4 bases and J by 1 base; unmatched bases: 8. This clonotype was seen ten or more times. Its antigen is not known. Primed by a sample-barcoded 5' primer and a J-beta primer mix, a second PCR proceeded for 7 to 11 cycles. TCRdb re-called the 5' RACE reads with MiXCR, one entry per CDR3 protein. The table shows some 1.5 million distinct CDR3 sequences, with 28% occurring only once. The sample was blood. V is TRBV15 and J is TRBJ2-1, with 9 bases aligning to TRBD1. This sequence originates from a woman aged 25 to 45 in good health. Written as DNA, the CDR3 is TGTGCCACCAGCAACGACCGGACAGGGGTATCCTACAATGAGCAGTTCTTC. Encoded protein: CATSNDRTGVSYNEQFF.